This paragraph covers one T cell receptor beta chain sequence. Its antigen is as yet unknown. Assay: immunoSEQ multiplex PCR; the TCRdb copy retains only in-frame clones and omits some. The sample contains just over 65,000 clones, over 75% of which appear only once. This specimen comes from a study of T cell responses to AZD1222 COVID-19 vaccine. Overall study results and limits: Every sample of the repertoires postdated the peak T cell response. A rise in Spike-specific TCR breadth and depth followed two AZD1222 doses. Among the donors, most were white British and more were female, and clonal diversity was possibly underestimated. The number of AZD1222 recipients seropositive at baseline was only five to seven.

The sample was peripheral blood, taken on day 0 of AZD1222 vaccination. The origin of this receptor is an adult in good health.

In DNA, the CDR3 is TGTGCCAGTAGTATCTCAGGTTGGAGGGGGCAAAGCAATCAGCCCCAGCATTTT. This translates into CASSISGWRGQSNQPQHF. V is TRBV19 and J is TRBJ1-5; 7 nucleotides agree with TRBD1. The germline V gene encodes CDR1 LNHDA and CDR2 SQIVND (reference sequence). The trim removed 3 bases at V and 1 base at J, leaving 12 bases unmatched. This CDR3 comprises 18 residues.